This is a list of T cell receptor beta chains from one sample in a study of cytomegalovirus exposure and HLA in healthy donors. Data came from immunoSEQ multiplex PCR; TCRdb stores just in-frame clones and leaves some out. The table lists roughly 120,000 clones, with 2.2% in the top ten. Material: PBMCs. These receptor sequences come from a man aged 35 to 55 in good health and CMV-seronegative. Each CDR3 is given with its conserved first and last residue. A D gene is named only where the DNA matches it firmly.

J | V | D | CDR3
TRBJ2-7 | TRBV7-9 | TRBD2 | CASSPSSLAGYEQYF
TRBJ2-7 | TRBV11-3 | - | CASSPGGGATYEQYF
TRBJ2-7 | TRBV4-1 | TRBD1 | CASSQDLAGGSYEQYF
TRBJ2-5 | TRBV7-8 | TRBD1 | CASSKASGTGHQETQYF
TRBJ2-2 | TRBV5-6 | TRBD1 | CASSAYRGLNTGELFF
TRBJ2-7 | TRBV7-9 | TRBD2 | CASSLEGLAGEQYF
TRBJ2-1 | TRBV4-1 | TRBD2 | CASSQEGGRAYNEQFF
TRBJ2-1 | TRBV6-1 | - | CASSGVQARRYNEQFF
TRBJ1-2 | TRBV7-9 | TRBD1 | CASRDDRGHNYGYTF
- | TRBV6-5 | TRBD1 | CASKPGDRGNEQYF
TRBJ2-6 | TRBV28 | - | CASSLGGFLSGANVLTF
TRBJ1-1 | TRBV6-5 | TRBD1 | CASSYLIGQGEAFF
TRBJ2-7 | TRBV25-1 | TRBD1 | CASSESWDRGYYEQYF
TRBJ2-3 | TRBV4-2 | - | CASSLRTRGGDTQYF
TRBJ2-1 | TRBV4-3 | - | CASSPGTDVYNEQFF
TRBJ2-7 | TRBV4-3 | - | CASSQDFTGFDEQYF